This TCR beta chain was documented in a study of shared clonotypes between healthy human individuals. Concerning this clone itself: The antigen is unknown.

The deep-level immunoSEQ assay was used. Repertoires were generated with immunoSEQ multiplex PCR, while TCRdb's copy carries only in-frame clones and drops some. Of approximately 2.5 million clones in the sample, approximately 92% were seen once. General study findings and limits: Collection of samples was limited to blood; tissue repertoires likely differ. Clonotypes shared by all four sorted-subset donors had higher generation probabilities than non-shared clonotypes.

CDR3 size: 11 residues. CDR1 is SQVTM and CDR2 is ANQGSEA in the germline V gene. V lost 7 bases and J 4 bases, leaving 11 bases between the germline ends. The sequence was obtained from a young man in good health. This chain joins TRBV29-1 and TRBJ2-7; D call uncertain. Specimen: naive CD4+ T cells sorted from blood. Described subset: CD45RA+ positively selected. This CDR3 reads CSAENGYEQYF. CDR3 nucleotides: TGCAGCGCCGAGAACGGGTACGAGCAGTACTTC.